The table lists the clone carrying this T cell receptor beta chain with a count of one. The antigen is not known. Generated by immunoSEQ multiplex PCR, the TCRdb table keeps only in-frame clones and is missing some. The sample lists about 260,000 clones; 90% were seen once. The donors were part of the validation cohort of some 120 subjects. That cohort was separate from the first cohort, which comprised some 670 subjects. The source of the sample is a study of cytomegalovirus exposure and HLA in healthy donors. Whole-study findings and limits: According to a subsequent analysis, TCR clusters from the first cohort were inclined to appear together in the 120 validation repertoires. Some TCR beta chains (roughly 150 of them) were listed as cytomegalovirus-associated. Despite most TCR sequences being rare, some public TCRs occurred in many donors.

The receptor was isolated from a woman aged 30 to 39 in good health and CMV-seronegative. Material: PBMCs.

In DNA form, the CDR3 reads TGCGCCAGCAGCCACCCCAGTATTACAAATGAGCAGTTCTTC. It yields the protein CASSHPSITNEQFF. The chain has TRBV4-1 and TRBJ2-1; the D is unclear. V was shortened by 3 bases and J by 7 bases, with 13 bases between the two germline ends. CDR3 length: 14 residues. Germline-derived CDR1 and CDR2 are MGHRA and YSYEKL.